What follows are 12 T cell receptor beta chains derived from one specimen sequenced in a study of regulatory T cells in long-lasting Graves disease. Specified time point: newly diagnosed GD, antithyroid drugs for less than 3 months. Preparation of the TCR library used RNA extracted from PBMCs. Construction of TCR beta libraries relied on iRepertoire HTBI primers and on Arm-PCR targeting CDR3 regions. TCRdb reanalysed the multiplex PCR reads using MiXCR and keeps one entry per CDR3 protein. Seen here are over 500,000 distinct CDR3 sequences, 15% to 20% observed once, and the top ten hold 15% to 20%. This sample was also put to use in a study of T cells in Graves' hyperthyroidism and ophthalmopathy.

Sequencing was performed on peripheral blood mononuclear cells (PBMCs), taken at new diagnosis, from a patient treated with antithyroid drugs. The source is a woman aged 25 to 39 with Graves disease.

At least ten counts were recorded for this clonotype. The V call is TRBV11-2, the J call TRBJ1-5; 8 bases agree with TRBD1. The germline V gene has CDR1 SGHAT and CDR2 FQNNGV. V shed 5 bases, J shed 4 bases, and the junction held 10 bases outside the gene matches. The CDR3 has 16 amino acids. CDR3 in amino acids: CASSPGTGGRNQPQHF. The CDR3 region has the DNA TGTGCCAGCAGCCCGGGGACAGGTGGGCGAAATCAGCCCCAGCATTTT.

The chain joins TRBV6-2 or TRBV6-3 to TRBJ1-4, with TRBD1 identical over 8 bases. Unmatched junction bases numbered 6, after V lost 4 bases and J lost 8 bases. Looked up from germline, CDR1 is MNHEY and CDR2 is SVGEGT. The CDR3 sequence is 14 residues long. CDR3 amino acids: CASSSWTGMEKLFF. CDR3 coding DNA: TGTGCCAGCAGTTCGTGGACAGGGATGGAAAAACTGTTTTTT.

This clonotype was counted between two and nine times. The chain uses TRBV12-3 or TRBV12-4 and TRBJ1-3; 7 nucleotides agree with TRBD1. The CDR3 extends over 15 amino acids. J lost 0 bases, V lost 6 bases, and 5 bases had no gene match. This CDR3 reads CASSPRQGSGNTIYF. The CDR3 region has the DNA TGTGCCAGCAGCCCCCGACAGGGCTCTGGAAACACCATATATTTT.

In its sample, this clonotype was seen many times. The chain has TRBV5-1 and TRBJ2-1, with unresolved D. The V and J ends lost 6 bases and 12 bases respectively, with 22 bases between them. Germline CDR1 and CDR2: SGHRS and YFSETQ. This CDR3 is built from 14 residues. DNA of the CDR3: TGCGCCAGCACGTTGTCGTCTTCCCCCGACGGGCAGTTCTTC. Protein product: CASTLSSSPDGQFF.

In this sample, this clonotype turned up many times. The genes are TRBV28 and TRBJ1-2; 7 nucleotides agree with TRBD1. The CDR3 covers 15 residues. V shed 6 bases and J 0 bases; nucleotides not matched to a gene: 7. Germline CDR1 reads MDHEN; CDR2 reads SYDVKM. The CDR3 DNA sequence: TGTGCCAGCAGCCCCCCCGACAGGGCTAACTATGGCTACACCTTC. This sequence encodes CASSPPDRANYGYTF.

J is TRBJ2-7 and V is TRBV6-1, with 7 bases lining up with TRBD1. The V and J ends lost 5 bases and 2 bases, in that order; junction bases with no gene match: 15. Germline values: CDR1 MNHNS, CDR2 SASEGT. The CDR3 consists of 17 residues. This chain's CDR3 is CASSRGSRQGLPYEQYF. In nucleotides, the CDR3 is TGTGCCAGCAGTCGAGGGAGCAGACAGGGTTTACCCTACGAGCAGTACTTC.

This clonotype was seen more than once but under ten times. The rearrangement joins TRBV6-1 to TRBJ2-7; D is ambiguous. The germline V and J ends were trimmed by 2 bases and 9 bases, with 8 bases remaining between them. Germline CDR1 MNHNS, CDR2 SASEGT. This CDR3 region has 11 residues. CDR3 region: CASSELGLQYF. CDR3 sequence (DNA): TGTGCCAGCAGTGAATTGGGGTTGCAGTACTTC.

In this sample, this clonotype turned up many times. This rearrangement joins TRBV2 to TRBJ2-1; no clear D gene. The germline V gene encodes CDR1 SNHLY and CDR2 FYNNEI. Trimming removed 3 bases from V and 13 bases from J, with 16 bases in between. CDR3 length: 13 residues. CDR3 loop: CASSEGLLARQFF. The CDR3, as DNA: TGTGCCAGCAGTGAGGGCCTCCTGGCTCGTCAGTTCTTC.

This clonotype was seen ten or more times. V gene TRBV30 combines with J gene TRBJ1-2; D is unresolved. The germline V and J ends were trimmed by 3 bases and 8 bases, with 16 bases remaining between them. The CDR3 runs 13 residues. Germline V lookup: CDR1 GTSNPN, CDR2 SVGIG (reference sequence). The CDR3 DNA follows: TGTGCCTGGAGCGAAGGCGGAGTCATCGGCTACACCTTC. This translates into CAWSEGGVIGYTF. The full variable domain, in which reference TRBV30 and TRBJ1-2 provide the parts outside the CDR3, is SQTIHQWPATLVQPVGSPLSLECTVEGTSNPNLYWYRQAAGRGLQLLFYSVGIGQISSEVPQNLSASRPQDRQFILSSKKLLLSDSGFYLCAWSEGGVIGYTFGSGTRLTVV.

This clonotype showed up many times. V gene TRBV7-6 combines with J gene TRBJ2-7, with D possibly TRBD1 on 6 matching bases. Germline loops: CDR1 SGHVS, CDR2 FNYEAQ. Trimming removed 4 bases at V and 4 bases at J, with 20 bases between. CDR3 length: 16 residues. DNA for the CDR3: TGTGCCAGCAGCTCCCGGACTGACAGGCGAGGATACGAGCAGTACTTC. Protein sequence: CASSSRTDRRGYEQYF.

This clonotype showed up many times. The DNA for the CDR3 is TGTGCCAGTAGACGAGCGGCCACTAATGAAAAACTGTTTTTT. Residues: CASRRAATNEKLFF. This chain links TRBV6-1 with TRBJ1-4; D is undetermined. Germline CDR1 and CDR2: MNHNS and SASEGT. V was cut by 9 bases and J by 2 bases, with 13 bases left in between. The CDR3 contains 14 residues.

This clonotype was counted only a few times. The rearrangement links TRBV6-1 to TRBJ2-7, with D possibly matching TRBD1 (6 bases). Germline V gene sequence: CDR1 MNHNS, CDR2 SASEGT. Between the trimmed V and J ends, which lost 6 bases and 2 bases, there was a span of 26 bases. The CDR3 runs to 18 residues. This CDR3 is CASRPTGFQGPRAYEQYF. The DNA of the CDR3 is TGTGCCAGCAGGCCAACAGGGTTTCAGGGTCCAAGGGCCTACGAGCAGTACTTC.